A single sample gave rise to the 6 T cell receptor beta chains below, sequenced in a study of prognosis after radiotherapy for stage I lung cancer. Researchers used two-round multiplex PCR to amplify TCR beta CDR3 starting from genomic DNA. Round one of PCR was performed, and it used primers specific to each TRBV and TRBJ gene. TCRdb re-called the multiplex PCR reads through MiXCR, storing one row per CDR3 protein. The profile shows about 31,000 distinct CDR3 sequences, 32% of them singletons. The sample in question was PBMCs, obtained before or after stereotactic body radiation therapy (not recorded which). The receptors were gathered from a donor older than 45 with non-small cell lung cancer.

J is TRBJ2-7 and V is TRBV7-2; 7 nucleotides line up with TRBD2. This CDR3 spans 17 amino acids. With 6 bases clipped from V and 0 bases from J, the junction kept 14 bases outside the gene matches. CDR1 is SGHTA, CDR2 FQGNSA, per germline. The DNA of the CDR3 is TGTGCCAGCAGTCCCGTCTTGAGCGGGAATATCTCCTACGAGCAGTACTTC. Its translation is CASSPVLSGNISYEQYF.

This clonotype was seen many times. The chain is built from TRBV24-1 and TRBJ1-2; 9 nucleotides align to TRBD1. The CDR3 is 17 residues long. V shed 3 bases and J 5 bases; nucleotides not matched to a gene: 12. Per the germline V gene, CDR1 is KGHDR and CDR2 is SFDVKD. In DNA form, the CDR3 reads TGTGCCACCAGTGATCCCTGGAAGGGACAGGGTATTTATGGCTACACCTTC. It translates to CATSDPWKGQGIYGYTF.

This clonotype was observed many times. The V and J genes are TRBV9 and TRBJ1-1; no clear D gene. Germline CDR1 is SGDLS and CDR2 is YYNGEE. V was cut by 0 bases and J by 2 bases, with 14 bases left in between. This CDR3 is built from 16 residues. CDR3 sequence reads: CASSVGLVLRNTEAFF. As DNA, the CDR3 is TGTGCCAGCAGCGTAGGGCTTGTGCTGAGAAACACTGAAGCTTTCTTT.

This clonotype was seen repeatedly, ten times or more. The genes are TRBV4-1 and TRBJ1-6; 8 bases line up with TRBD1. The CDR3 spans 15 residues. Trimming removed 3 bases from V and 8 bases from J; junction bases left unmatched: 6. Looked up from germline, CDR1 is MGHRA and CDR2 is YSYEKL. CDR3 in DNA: TGCGCCAGCAGCCACCTGGGACAGGAATATTCACCCCTCCACTTT. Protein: CASSHLGQEYSPLHF.

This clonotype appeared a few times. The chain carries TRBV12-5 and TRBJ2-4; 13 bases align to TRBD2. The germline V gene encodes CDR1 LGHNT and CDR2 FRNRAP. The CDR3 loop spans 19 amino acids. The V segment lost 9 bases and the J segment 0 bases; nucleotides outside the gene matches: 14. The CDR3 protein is CASQFGGTSGTLAKNIQYF. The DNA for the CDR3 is TGTGCTAGCCAATTTGGGGGGACTAGCGGGACACTAGCCAAAAACATTCAGTACTTC.

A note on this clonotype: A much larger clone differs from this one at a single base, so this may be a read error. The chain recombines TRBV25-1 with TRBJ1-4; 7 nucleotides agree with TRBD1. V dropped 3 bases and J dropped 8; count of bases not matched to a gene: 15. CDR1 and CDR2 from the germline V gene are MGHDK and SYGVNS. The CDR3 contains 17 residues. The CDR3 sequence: CASSDPRVTGNYEKLFF. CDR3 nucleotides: TGTGCCAGCAGTGATCCCAGGGTGACAGGGAACTACGAAAAACTGTTTTTT.